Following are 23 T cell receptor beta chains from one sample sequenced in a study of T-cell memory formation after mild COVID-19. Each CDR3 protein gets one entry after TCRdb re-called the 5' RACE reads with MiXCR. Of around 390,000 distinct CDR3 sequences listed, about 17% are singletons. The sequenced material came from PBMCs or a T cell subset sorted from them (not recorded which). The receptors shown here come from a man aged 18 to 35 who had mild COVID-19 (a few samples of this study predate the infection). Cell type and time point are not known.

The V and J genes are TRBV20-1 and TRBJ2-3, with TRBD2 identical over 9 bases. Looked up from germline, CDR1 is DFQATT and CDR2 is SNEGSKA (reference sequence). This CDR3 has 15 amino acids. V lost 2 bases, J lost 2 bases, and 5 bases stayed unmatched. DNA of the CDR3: TGCAGTGCTAGAAAAATAGCGGGGGCCACAGATACGCAGTATTTT. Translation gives CSARKIAGATDTQYF.

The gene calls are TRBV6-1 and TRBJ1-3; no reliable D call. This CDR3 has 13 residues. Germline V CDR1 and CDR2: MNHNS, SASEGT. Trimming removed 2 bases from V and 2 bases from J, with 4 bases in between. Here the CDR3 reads CASSEQTGNTIYF. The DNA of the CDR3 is TGTGCCAGCAGTGAACAGACTGGAAACACCATATATTTT.

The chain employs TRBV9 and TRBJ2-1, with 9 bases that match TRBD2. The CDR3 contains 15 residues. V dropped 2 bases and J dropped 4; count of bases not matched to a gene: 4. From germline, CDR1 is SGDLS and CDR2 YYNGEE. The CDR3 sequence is CASSVRGGLYNEQFF. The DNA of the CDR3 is TGTGCCAGCAGCGTGCGGGGGGGCCTGTACAATGAGCAGTTCTTC.

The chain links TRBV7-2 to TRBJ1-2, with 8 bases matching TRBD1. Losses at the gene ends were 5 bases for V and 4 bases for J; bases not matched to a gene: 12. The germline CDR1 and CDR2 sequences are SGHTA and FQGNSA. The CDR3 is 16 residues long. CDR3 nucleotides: TGTGCCAGCAGCAGTGGACAGGGAGGCTTAGGCTATGGCTACACCTTC. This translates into CASSSGQGGLGYGYTF.

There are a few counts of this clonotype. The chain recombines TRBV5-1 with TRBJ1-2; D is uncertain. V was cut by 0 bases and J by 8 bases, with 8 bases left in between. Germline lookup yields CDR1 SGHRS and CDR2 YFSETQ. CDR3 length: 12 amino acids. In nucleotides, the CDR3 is TGCGCCAGCAGCTTGGATGTTGCCGGCTACACCTTC. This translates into CASSLDVAGYTF.

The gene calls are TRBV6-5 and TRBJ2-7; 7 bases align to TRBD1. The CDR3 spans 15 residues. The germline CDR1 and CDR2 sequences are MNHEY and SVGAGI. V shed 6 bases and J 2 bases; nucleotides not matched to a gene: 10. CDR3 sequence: CASSHRGPGTYEQYF. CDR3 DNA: TGTGCCAGCAGCCACAGGGGCCCAGGGACCTACGAGCAGTACTTC.

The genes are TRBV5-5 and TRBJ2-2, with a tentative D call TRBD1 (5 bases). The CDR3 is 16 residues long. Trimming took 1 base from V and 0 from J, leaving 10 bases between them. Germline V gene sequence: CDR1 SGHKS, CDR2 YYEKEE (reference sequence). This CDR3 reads CASSLNRFANTGELFF. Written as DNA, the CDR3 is TGTGCCAGCAGCTTGAACAGGTTCGCGAACACCGGGGAGCTGTTTTTT. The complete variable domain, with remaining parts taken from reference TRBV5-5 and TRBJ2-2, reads DAGVTQSPTHLIKTRGQQVTLRCSPISGHKSVSWYQQVLGQGPQFIFQYYEKEERGRGNFPDRFSARQFPNYSSELNVNALLLGDSALYLCASSLNRFANTGELFFGEGSRLTVL.

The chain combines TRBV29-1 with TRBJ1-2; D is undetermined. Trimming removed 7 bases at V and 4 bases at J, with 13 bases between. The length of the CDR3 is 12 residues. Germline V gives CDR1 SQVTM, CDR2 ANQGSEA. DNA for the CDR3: TGCAGCGCATGGGTGAGAGGCTATGGCTACACCTTC. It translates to CSAWVRGYGYTF.

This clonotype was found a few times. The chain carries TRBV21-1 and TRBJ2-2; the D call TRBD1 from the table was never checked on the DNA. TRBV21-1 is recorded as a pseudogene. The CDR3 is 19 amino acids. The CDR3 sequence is CASSKGATDPPLNTGELFF. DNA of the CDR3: TGTGCCAGCAGCAAAGGGGCTACGGACCCCCCGTTGAACACCGGGGAGCTGTTTTTT.

Here the CDR3 reads CAWFWNTEAFF. CDR3 DNA sequence: TGTGCCTGGTTTTGGAACACTGAAGCTTTCTTT. The chain carries TRBV30 and TRBJ1-1; D is undetermined. Per germline, CDR1 GTSNPN and CDR2 SVGIG (reference sequence). The CDR3 contains 11 residues. The V gene lost 5 bases and the J gene lost 1 base, with 5 bases spanning the gap.

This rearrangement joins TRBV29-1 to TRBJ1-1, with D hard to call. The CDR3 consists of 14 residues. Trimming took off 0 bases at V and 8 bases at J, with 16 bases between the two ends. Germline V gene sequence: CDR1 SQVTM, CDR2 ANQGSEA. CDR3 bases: TGCAGCGTTGAAGATAGGACGGGAAGGCGGGAAGCTTTCTTT. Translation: CSVEDRTGRREAFF.

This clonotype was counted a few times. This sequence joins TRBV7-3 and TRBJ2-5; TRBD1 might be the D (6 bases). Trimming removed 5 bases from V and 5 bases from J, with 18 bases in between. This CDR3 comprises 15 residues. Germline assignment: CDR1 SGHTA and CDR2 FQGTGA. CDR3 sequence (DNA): TGTGCCAGCAGCCCGACACCAGGGGCTGGGGAGACCCAGTACTTC. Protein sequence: CASSPTPGAGETQYF.

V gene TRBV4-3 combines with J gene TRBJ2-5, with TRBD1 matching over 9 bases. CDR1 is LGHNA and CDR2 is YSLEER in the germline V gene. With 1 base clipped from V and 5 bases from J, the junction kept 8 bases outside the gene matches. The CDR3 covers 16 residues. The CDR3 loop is CASSQGVDRGFETQYF. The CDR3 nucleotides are TGCGCCAGCAGCCAAGGGGTGGACAGGGGTTTCGAGACCCAGTACTTC.

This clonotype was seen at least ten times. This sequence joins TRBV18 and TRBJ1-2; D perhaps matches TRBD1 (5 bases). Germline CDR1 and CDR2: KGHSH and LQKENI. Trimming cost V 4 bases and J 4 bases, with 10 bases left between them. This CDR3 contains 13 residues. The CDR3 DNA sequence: TGTGCCAGCTCACAGGACACCGCCTATGGCTACACCTTC. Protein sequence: CASSQDTAYGYTF. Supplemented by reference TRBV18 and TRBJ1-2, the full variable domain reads NAGVMQNPRHLVRRRGQEARLRCSPMKGHSHVYWYRQLPEEGLKFMVYLQKENIIDESGMPKERFSAEFPKEGPSILRIQQVVRGDSAAYFCASSQDTAYGYTFGSGTRLTVV.

CDR3 sequence reads: CASSTMGTDTQYF. In DNA form, the CDR3 reads TGTGCCAGCAGTACGATGGGCACAGATACGCAGTATTTT. The rearrangement joins TRBV28 to TRBJ2-3; D gene unclear. Germline-derived CDR1 and CDR2 are MDHEN and SYDVKM. V was pared by 5 bases and J by 1 base, with 7 bases between. The CDR3 consists of 13 residues.

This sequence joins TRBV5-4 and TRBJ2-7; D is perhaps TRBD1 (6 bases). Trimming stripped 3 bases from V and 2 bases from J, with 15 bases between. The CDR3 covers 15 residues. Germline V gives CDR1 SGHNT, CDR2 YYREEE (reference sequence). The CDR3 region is CASSWGQGPTYEQYF. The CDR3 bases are TGTGCCAGCAGCTGGGGGCAGGGTCCCACCTACGAGCAGTACTTC.

In DNA form, the CDR3 reads TGTGCCAGCAGCTCGAGTCGCGAGCAGTACGTC. Amino acids: CASSSSREQYV. The chain is built from TRBV5-6 and TRBJ2-7; unclear D gene. In germline, CDR1 is SGHDT, CDR2 YYEEEE. This CDR3 contains 11 residues. V was cut by 3 bases and J by 6 bases, with 7 bases left in between.

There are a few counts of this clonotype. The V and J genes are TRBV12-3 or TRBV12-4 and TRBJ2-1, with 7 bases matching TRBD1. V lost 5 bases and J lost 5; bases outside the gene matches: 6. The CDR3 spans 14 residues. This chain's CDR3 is CASSPRTGHNEQFF. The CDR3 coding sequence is TGTGCCAGCAGTCCTCGGACAGGTCACAATGAGCAGTTCTTC.

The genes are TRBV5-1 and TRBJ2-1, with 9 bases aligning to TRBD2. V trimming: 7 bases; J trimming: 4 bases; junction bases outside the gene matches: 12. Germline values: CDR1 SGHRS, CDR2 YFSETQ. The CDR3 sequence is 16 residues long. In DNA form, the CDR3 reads TGCGCCAGCCGGAATCGACGCGGGGGGGTTTACAATGAGCAGTTCTTC. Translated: CASRNRRGGVYNEQFF.

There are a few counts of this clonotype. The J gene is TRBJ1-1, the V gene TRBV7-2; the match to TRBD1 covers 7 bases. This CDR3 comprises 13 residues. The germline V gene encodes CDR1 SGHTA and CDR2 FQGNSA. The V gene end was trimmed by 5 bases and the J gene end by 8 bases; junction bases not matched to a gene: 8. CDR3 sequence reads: CASSPGTDREAFF. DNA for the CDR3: TGTGCCAGCAGCCCAGGGACAGATCGAGAAGCTTTCTTT.

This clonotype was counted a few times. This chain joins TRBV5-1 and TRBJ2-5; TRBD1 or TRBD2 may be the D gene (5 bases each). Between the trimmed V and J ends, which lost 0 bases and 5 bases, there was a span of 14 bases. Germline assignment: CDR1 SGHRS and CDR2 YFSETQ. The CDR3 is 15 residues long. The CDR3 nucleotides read TGCGCCAGCAGCTTGGGGGACGGCTCCGGGGAGACCCAGTACTTC. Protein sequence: CASSLGDGSGETQYF.

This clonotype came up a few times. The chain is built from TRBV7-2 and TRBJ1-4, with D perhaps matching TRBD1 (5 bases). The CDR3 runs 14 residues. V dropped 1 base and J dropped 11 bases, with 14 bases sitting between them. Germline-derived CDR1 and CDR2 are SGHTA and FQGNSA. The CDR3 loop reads CASSLGLVTEKLFF. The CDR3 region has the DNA TGTGCCAGCAGCTTAGGACTCGTGACAGAGAAACTGTTTTTT.

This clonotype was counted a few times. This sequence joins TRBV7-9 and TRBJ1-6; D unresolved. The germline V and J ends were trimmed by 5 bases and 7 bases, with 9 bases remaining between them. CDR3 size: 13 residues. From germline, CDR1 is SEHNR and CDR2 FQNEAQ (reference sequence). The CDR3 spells CASSPRPNSPLHF. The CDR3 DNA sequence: TGTGCCAGCAGCCCCCGTCCAAATTCACCCCTCCACTTT.